Below, 29 T cell receptor beta chains from the same sample are listed, as sequenced in a study of T cell repertoires in ileal Crohn's disease. Some clones are missing from TCRdb's copy, which holds only in-frame ones; the method was immunoSEQ multiplex PCR. In the table there are about 62,000 clones, roughly 89% of which are singletons. Time point denoted: neoterminal ileum biopsy at postoperative endoscopy, about 6 months after surgery. The sample consisted of ileal tissue. Receptors originate from an adult with Crohn's disease.

The V call is TRBV10-2, the J call TRBJ2-3; no clear D gene. Looked up from germline, CDR1 is WSHSY and CDR2 is SAAADI. Between the trimmed V and J ends, which lost 4 bases and 0 bases, there was a span of 5 bases. The CDR3 has 13 residues. The CDR3 region has the DNA TGCGCCAGCAGTGTACTGAGCACAGATACGCAGTATTTT. Translated: CASSVLSTDTQYF.

The CDR3 coding sequence is TGTGCCTGGAGTCGGGTTAGCGGGATGAAACAAGAGACCCAGTACTTC. As protein: CAWSRVSGMKQETQYF. The chain combines TRBV30 with TRBJ2-5, with 8 nucleotides matching TRBD2. The CDR3 consists of 16 residues. V shed 2 bases and J 2 bases; nucleotides not matched to a gene: 10. Germline loops: CDR1 GTSNPN, CDR2 SVGIG (reference sequence).

This chain joins TRBV9 and TRBJ2-3, with D unclear. V was pared by 0 bases and J by 0 bases, with 17 bases between. The germline CDR1 and CDR2 sequences are SGDLS and YYNGEE. This CDR3 contains 18 residues. CDR3 DNA: TGTGCCAGCAGCGTAGGACCCCGTGGAGTGGCTAGCACAGATACGCAGTATTTT. Translating it yields CASSVGPRGVASTDTQYF. Full variable domain (rest looked up from reference TRBV9 and TRBJ2-3): DSGVTQTPKHLITATGQRVTLRCSPRSGDLSVYWYQQSLDQGLQFLIQYYNGEERAKGNILERFSAQQFPDLHSELNLSSLELGDSALYFCASSVGPRGVASTDTQYFGPGTRLTVL.

This clone appeared a single time. J is TRBJ1-3 and V is TRBV14, with 7 bases fitting TRBD1. Trimming took 5 bases from V and 4 from J; bases not matched to a gene: 2. This CDR3 is 13 amino acids long. Germline V CDR1 and CDR2: SGHDN, FVKESK. The CDR3: CASSGTVGNTIYF. For the CDR3, the DNA is TGTGCCAGCAGCGGGACAGTAGGAAACACCATATATTTT.

V and J are TRBV5-4 and TRBJ1-2, with D tentatively TRBD1 (5 bases). Germline V CDR1 and CDR2: SGHNT, YYREEE (reference sequence). The CDR3 runs 15 residues. V lost 4 bases to trimming and J lost 7 bases, with 20 bases between them. The CDR3 DNA follows: TGTGCCAGCAGCCCCGCCCCAGGGAAGACTTTTGGCTACACCTTC. This gives the protein CASSPAPGKTFGYTF. Looking up the rest from reference TRBV5-4 and TRBJ1-2 gives the full variable domain: ETGVTQSPTHLIKTRGQQVTLRCSSQSGHNTVSWYQQALGQGPQFIFQYYREEENGRGNFPPRFSGLQFPNYSSELNVNALELDDSALYLCASSPAPGKTFGYTFGSGTRLTVV.

The J gene is TRBJ1-6, the V gene TRBV5-1, with 7 bases aligning to TRBD1. CDR3 size: 15 residues. J was trimmed by 7 bases and V by 2 bases; bases with no gene match: 6. Looked up from germline, CDR1 is SGHRS and CDR2 is YFSETQ. The CDR3 DNA sequence: TGCGCCAGCAGCTTAGGGGGACAGAAAAATTCACCCCTCCACTTT. It codes for CASSLGGQKNSPLHF.

V gene TRBV15 combines with J gene TRBJ1-2; no reliable D call. Germline V gene sequence: CDR1 LNHNV, CDR2 YYDKDF (reference sequence). V lost 5 bases and J lost 4, with 20 bases in between. The CDR3 contains 16 residues. The CDR3: CATSFHIGNGGYGYTF. As DNA, the CDR3 is TGTGCCACCAGCTTCCATATTGGCAACGGCGGCTATGGCTACACCTTC.

This clone was detected once. This chain joins TRBV2 and TRBJ2-1; 9 bases map to TRBD2. V trimming: 6 bases; J trimming: 8 bases; junction bases outside the gene matches: 5. The CDR3 is made up of 13 amino acids. The germline V gene encodes CDR1 SNHLY and CDR2 FYNNEI. In DNA form, the CDR3 reads TGTGCCAGCAGGGCTAGCGGGGTCTATGAGCAGTTCTTC. Residues: CASRASGVYEQFF.

J is TRBJ1-2 and V is TRBV5-1, with D unresolved. Germline V lookup: CDR1 SGHRS, CDR2 YFSETQ. V gave up 0 bases and J gave up 0 bases, with 12 bases separating them. This CDR3 comprises 16 residues. CDR3 protein: CASSLEIGAPNYGYTF. In DNA form, the CDR3 reads TGCGCCAGCAGCTTGGAAATCGGAGCCCCTAACTATGGCTACACCTTC.

This chain uses TRBV28 with TRBJ1-2; 7 bases match TRBD1. The V gene end was trimmed by 4 bases and the J gene end by 6 bases; junction bases not matched to a gene: 11. CDR1 is MDHEN and CDR2 is SYDVKM in the germline V gene. This CDR3 is built from 15 residues. The chain's CDR3 is CASSSGTGQINGYTF. CDR3 in DNA: TGTGCCAGCAGTTCAGGAACGGGACAGATAAATGGCTACACCTTC.

The chain couples TRBV4-3 to TRBJ1-1; the D gene is possibly TRBD1 (6 bases). The CDR3 is 18 amino acids. The V gene's germline CDR1 is LGHNA and CDR2 YSLEER. V dropped 2 bases and J dropped 6 bases, with 25 bases sitting between them. The CDR3 DNA is TGCGCCAGCAGCCAATCACATTGGGAGGGGGGCCCTTTTGCTGAAGCTTTCTTT. It encodes CASSQSHWEGGPFAEAFF.

This sequence joins TRBV7-2 and TRBJ1-5; no clear D gene. The CDR3 sequence is 15 residues long. Trimming shortened V by 1 base and J by 0 bases, and 7 bases separated the two germline ends. In germline, CDR1 is SGHTA, CDR2 FQGNSA. The CDR3 loop reads CASSLDYSSNQPQHF. The CDR3 bases are TGTGCCAGCAGCTTAGACTACTCTAGCAATCAGCCCCAGCATTTT.

The rearrangement uses TRBV6-1 and TRBJ1-1; D unclear. The V end lost 2 bases, the J end lost 2 bases, and 9 bases lay between the germline ends. Germline CDR1 reads MNHNS; CDR2 reads SASEGT. This CDR3 comprises 14 residues. The CDR3 reads CASSERGSNTEAFF. CDR3 nucleotides: TGTGCCAGCAGTGAACGCGGGTCTAACACTGAAGCTTTCTTT.

This clone was observed a single time. This chain connects TRBV28 to TRBJ1-1, with D maybe TRBD1 (5 bases). This CDR3 region has 16 residues. Germline V gene lookup returns CDR1 MDHEN and CDR2 SYDVKM. The V and J ends lost 8 bases and 2 bases respectively, with 21 bases between them. The CDR3 region is CASHGGVLTANTEAFF. CDR3 DNA sequence: TGTGCCAGCCACGGGGGGGTTTTAACAGCAAACACTGAAGCTTTCTTT. The variable domain in full, completed from reference TRBV28 and TRBJ1-1, reads DVKVTQSSRYLVKRTGEKVFLECVQDMDHENMFWYRQDPGLGLRLIYFSYDVKMKEKGDIPEGYSVSREKKERFSLILESASTNQTSMYLCASHGGVLTANTEAFFGQGTRLTVV.

The V call is TRBV7-9, the J call TRBJ1-2; no clear D gene. CDR1 and CDR2 from the germline V gene are SEHNR and FQNEAQ (reference sequence). V gave up 3 bases and J gave up 4 bases, with 9 bases separating them. This CDR3 spans 13 amino acids. CDR3 amino acids: CASSLGGLYGYTF. The CDR3 nucleotides are TGTGCCAGCAGCTTGGGCGGACTCTATGGCTACACCTTC.

The chain combines TRBV7-2 with TRBJ2-7; the D gene is possibly TRBD1 (6 bases). Germline assignment: CDR1 SGHTA and CDR2 FQGNSA. This CDR3 is built from 15 residues. The V and J ends lost 2 bases and 3 bases respectively, with 14 bases between them. CDR3 residues: CASSLYQGSVYEQYF. For the CDR3, the DNA is TGTGCCAGCAGCTTATACCAGGGGAGCGTCTACGAGCAGTACTTC.

This clone turned up a few times. This chain uses TRBV19 with TRBJ2-2; D is unresolved. The germline V and J ends were trimmed by 9 bases and 8 bases, with 10 bases remaining between them. Germline CDR1 LNHDA, CDR2 SQIVND (reference sequence). This CDR3 region has 11 residues. The CDR3, as DNA: TGTGCCAGCGAATCCGGGGGGGAGCTGTTTTTT. It specifies CASESGGELFF.

V gene TRBV9 combines with J gene TRBJ2-1, with D perhaps matching TRBD1 (6 bases). CDR1 is SGDLS, CDR2 YYNGEE, per germline. The CDR3 is 15 amino acids. The V end was cut by 4 bases, the J end by 2 bases, with 13 bases between. This CDR3 is CASSTTTGTYNEQFF. CDR3 nucleotides: TGTGCCAGCAGCACGACGACAGGTACCTACAATGAGCAGTTCTTC. Combining the CDR3 with reference TRBV9 and TRBJ2-1 gives the whole variable domain DSGVTQTPKHLITATGQRVTLRCSPRSGDLSVYWYQQSLDQGLQFLIQYYNGEERAKGNILERFSAQQFPDLHSELNLSSLELGDSALYFCASSTTTGTYNEQFFGPGTRLTVL.

The chain is built from TRBV14 and TRBJ2-2; D possibly corresponds to TRBD1 (5 bases). The V end was cut by 1 base, the J end by 1 base, with 10 bases between. The CDR3 spans 16 residues. CDR1 and CDR2 (germline): SGHDN, FVKESK. The CDR3 nucleotides are TGTGCCAGCAGCCAAGTAGGCAGGGAGAACACCGGGGAGCTGTTTTTT. Translation: CASSQVGRENTGELFF.

This chain uses TRBV5-1 with TRBJ1-5, with 7 bases identical to TRBD1. The germline V gene has CDR1 SGHRS and CDR2 YFSETQ. This CDR3 is 14 amino acids long. V lost 4 bases to trimming and J lost 8 bases; unmatched junction nucleotides: 9. Written as DNA, the CDR3 is TGCGCCAGCAGCCCCGGACAGGCTCGGGAGCCCCAGCATTTT. Translation gives CASSPGQAREPQHF.

This CDR3 is CASSSGQRGYTF. The CDR3 region has the DNA TGTGCCAGCAGCTCCGGACAGCGTGGCTACACCTTC. The chain links TRBV28 to TRBJ1-2, with D possibly being TRBD1 (6 bases). The length of the CDR3 is 12 residues. Germline CDR1 is MDHEN and CDR2 is SYDVKM. The V end lost 6 bases, the J end lost 7 bases, and 12 bases lay between the germline ends.

The chain is built from TRBV7-9 and TRBJ1-6; D not certain. The V gene lost 5 bases and the J gene lost 8 bases, with 13 bases spanning the gap. This CDR3 has 14 residues. CDR1 SEHNR and CDR2 FQNEAQ come from the germline V gene (reference sequence). The CDR3 nucleotides read TGTGCCAGCAGCACGGGATCCGGTTATTCACCCCTCCACTTT. Residues: CASSTGSGYSPLHF.

The V and J genes are TRBV19 and TRBJ1-2; D may be TRBD1 (5 bases). Trimming left V 8 bases short and J 2 bases short, with 15 bases between. From germline, CDR1 is LNHDA and CDR2 SQIVND (reference sequence). The CDR3 has 14 residues. CDR3 sequence reads: CASSHLQANYGYTF. DNA for the CDR3: TGTGCCAGTTCTCACCTACAGGCCAACTATGGCTACACCTTC.

This clone was found once. CDR3 nucleotides: TGCGCCAGCAGCTCGTACCAATTCAGGGTTGGAGACACTGAAGCTTTCTTT. Its protein is CASSSYQFRVGDTEAFF. The chain carries TRBV5-1 and TRBJ1-1; D is possibly TRBD1 (5 bases). Germline V CDR1 and CDR2: SGHRS, YFSETQ. The CDR3 has 17 amino acids. The V end was cut by 3 bases, the J end by 3 bases, with 21 bases between.

This clone was observed a few times. The genes are TRBV28 and TRBJ1-5; perhaps TRBD1 as D (5 bases). CDR3 size: 15 residues. Trimming stripped 10 bases from V and 1 base from J, with 17 bases between. The germline V gene encodes CDR1 MDHEN and CDR2 SYDVKM. In nucleotides, the CDR3 is TGTGCCACCAAACCCTTGACAGTGAGCAATCAGCCCCAGCATTTT. Translated: CATKPLTVSNQPQHF.

The rearrangement links TRBV19 to TRBJ1-3; 10 bases fit TRBD1. CDR1 and CDR2 (germline): LNHDA, SQIVND (reference sequence). CDR3 length: 16 residues. V lost 3 bases, J lost 0 bases, and 2 bases stayed unmatched. CDR3 amino acids: CASSIRTGGSGNTIYF. CDR3 bases: TGTGCCAGTAGTATCCGGACAGGGGGCTCTGGAAACACCATATATTTT.

The V and J genes are TRBV7-3 and TRBJ1-3, with no clear D. The ends were cut back, 1 base at V and 5 bases at J, with 6 bases in the middle. This CDR3 region has 13 residues. Germline V gene sequence: CDR1 SGHTA, CDR2 FQGTGA. CDR3 sequence: CASSLNSRNTIYF. Here the CDR3 DNA reads TGTGCCAGCAGCTTAAACTCGCGAAACACCATATATTTT.

The V call is TRBV30, the J call TRBJ1-1; D remains ambiguous. Germline V gene data show CDR1 as GTSNPN and CDR2 as SVGIG (reference sequence). The CDR3 is 11 residues long. V was shortened by 4 bases and J by 0 bases, with 3 bases between the two germline ends. Here the CDR3 reads CAWTVNTEAFF. The CDR3 DNA follows: TGTGCCTGGACAGTGAACACTGAAGCTTTCTTT.

The DNA of the CDR3 is TGTGCCACTCGGTGGGACTATAATGAAAAACTGTTTTTT. This gives the protein CATRWDYNEKLFF. The chain employs TRBV15 and TRBJ1-4, with D tentatively TRBD1 (5 bases). V lost 9 bases, J lost 4 bases, and 12 bases lay in between. This CDR3 contains 13 residues. Germline values: CDR1 LNHNV, CDR2 YYDKDF (reference sequence). Full variable domain (outside the CDR3, taken from reference TRBV15 and TRBJ1-4): DAMVIQNPRYQVTQFGKPVTLSCSQTLNHNVMYWYQQKSSQAPKLLFHYYDKDFNNEADTPDNFQSRRPNTSFCFLDIRSPGLGDTAMYLCATRWDYNEKLFFGSGTQLSVL.